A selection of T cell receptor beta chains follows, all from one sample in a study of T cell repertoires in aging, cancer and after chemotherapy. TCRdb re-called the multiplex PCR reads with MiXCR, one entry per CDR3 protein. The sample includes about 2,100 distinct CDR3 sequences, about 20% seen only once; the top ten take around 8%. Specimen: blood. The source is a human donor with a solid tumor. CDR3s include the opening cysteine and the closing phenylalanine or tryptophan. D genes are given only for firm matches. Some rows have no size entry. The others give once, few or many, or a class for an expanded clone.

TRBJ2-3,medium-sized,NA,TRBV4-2,CASSQDESYTQYF,TGTGCCAGCAGCCAAGATGAGTCCTATACGCAGTATTTT
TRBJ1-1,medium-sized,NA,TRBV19,CASSLSPDGTEAFF,TGTGCCAGTAGCTTAAGCCCGGATGGCACTGAAGCTTTCTTT
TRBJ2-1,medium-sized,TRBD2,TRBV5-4,CASSFPGGTYNEQFF,TGTGCCAGCAGCTTCCCGGGAGGAACCTACAATGAGCAGTTCTTC
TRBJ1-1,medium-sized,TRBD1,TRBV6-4,CASSEAGGPNTEAFF,TGTGCCAGCAGTGAAGCAGGGGGCCCGAACACTGAAGCTTTCTTT
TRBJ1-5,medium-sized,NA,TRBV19,CASGGYNQPQHF,TGTGCCAGTGGGGGGTATAATCAGCCCCAGCATTTT
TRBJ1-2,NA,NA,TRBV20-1,CSARDAERSFAYGYTF,TGCAGTGCTAGAGATGCGGAGCGCAGCTTTGCCTATGGCTACACCTTC
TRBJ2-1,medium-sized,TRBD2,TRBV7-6,CASTLGLAGEFAYNEQFF,TGTGCCAGCACCCTAGGATTAGCGGGAGAGTTTGCCTACAATGAGCAGTTCTTC
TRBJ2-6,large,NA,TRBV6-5,CASSPTVSGANVLTF,TGTGCCAGCAGTCCGACAGTTTCTGGGGCCAACGTCCTGACTTTC
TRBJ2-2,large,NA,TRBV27,CASSLMGELFF,TGTGCCAGCAGTCTTATGGGGGAGCTGTTTTTT
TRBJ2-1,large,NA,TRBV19,CASSNMNEQFF,TGTGCCAGTAGTAACATGAATGAGCAGTTCTTC
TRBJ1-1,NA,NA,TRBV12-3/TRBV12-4,CASSGPRGFTEAFF,TGTGCCAGCAGTGGGCCCCGCGGGTTCACTGAAGCTTTCTTT
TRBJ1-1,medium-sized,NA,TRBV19,CASSISRGGTEAFF,TGTGCCAGTAGTATTAGCCGGGGAGGAACTGAAGCTTTCTTT
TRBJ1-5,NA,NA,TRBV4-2,CASSQVLEQPQHF,TGCGCCAGCAGCCAAGTATTGGAGCAGCCCCAGCATTTT
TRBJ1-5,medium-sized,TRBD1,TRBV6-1,CASTRDRGQPQHF,TGTGCCAGCACTCGGGACAGGGGTCAGCCCCAGCATTTT
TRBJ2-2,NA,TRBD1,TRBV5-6,CASSYDRVSGELFF,TGTGCCAGCAGCTACGACAGGGTATCCGGGGAGCTGTTTTTT
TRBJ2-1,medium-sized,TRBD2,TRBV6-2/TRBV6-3,CASSLHMGGTYNEQFF,TGTGCCAGCAGCCTCCATATGGGGGGGACCTACAATGAGCAGTTCTTC
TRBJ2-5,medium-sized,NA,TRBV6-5,CASSYSPVASGEETQYF,TGTGCCAGCAGTTACAGCCCAGTAGCCTCTGGGGAAGAGACCCAGTACTTC
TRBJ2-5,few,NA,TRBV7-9,CASSLAGPLGAQYF,TGTGCCAGCAGCTTAGCGGGCCCTCTGGGGGCCCAGTACTTC
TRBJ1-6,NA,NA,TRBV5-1,CASSLDGRLSYNSPLHF,TGCGCCAGCAGCTTGGACGGCAGGCTCTCCTATAATTCACCCCTCCACTTT
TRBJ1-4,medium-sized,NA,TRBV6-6,CASRGATNEKLFF,TGTGCCAGCAGGGGGGCCACTAATGAAAAACTGTTTTTT
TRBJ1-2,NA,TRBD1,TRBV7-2,CASSLGTGAYGYTF,TGTGCCAGCAGCTTAGGGACAGGGGCCTATGGCTACACCTTC
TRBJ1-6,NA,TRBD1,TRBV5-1,CASSLKGQGSSPLHF,TGCGCCAGCAGCTTGAAGGGACAGGGATCTTCACCCCTCCACTTT
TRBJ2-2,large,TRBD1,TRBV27,CASSRNRGRYTGELFF,TGTGCCAGCAGTCGAAACAGGGGGCGGTATACCGGGGAGCTGTTTTTT
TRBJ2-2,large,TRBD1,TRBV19,CATPGQGAGELFF,TGTGCCACGCCGGGACAGGGGGCCGGGGAGCTGTTTTTT
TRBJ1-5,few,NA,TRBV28,CASSLVRRSNQPQHF,TGTGCCAGCAGTTTGGTTAGGAGGAGCAATCAGCCCCAGCATTTT
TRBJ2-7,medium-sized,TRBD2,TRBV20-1,CSARDPGGAPSYEQYF,TGCAGTGCTAGAGATCCCGGGGGGGCCCCGTCCTACGAGCAGTACTTC
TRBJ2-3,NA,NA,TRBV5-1,CASSLRVALVGTDTQYF,TGCGCCAGCAGCTTGAGGGTAGCGTTGGTAGGCACAGATACGCAGTATTTT
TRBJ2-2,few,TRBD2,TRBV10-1,CASSESSGTGELFF,TGCGCCAGCAGTGAGTCTAGCGGGACCGGGGAGCTGTTTTTT
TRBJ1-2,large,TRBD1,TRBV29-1,CSVTGQASYGYTF,TGCAGCGTAACCGGACAGGCATCCTATGGCTACACCTTC
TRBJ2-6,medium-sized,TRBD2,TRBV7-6,CASSLTPLHGLAGVPGANVLTF,TGTGCCAGCAGCTTAACCCCCCTCCATGGACTAGCGGGAGTACCTGGGGCCAACGTCCTGACTTTC
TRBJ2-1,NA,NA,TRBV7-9,CASSRTTGSNEQFF,TGTGCCAGCAGTAGGACTACAGGCTCTAATGAGCAGTTCTTC
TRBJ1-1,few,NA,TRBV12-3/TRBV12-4,CASSQSLGPRAFF,TGTGCCAGCAGCCAGTCGCTAGGCCCTAGGGCTTTCTTT
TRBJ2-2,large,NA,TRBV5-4,CASSLETGELFF,TGTGCCAGCAGCTTAGAAACCGGGGAGCTGTTTTTT
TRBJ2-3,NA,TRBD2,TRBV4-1,CASSQQLAGGTEDTQYF,TGCGCCAGCAGCCAACAATTAGCGGGAGGTACTGAAGATACGCAGTATTTT
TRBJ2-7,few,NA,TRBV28,CASSPGGDRYEQYF,TGTGCCAGCAGTCCCGGGGGAGATCGGTACGAGCAGTACTTC
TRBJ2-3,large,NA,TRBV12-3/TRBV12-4,CASSLGSSLDTQYF,TGTGCCAGCAGTTTGGGATCCAGTTTGGATACGCAGTATTTT
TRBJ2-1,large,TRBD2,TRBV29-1,CSVGTSGGSEQFF,TGCAGCGTCGGGACTAGCGGGGGTAGTGAGCAGTTCTTC
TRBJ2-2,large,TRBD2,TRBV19,CASSIVAGGVTGELFF,TGTGCCAGTAGTATCGTGGCGGGAGGCGTTACCGGGGAGCTGTTTTTT
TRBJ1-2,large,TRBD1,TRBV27,CASSLSVGDRGNYGYTF,TGTGCCAGCAGTTTATCAGTAGGGGACAGGGGAAACTATGGCTACACCTTC
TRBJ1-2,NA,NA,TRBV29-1,CSVVAYGGTNYGYTF,TGCAGCGTTGTGGCCTATGGGGGGACTAACTATGGCTACACCTTC
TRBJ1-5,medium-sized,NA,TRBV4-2,CASSLISGSSNQPQHF,TGTGCCAGCAGCCTTATCTCCGGGAGTAGCAATCAGCCCCAGCATTTT
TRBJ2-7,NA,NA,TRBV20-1,CSARDLIGGGAPKQYF,TGCAGTGCTAGAGATCTAATTGGAGGGGGGGCTCCGAAGCAGTACTTC
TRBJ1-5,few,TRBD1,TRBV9,CASSAAGQDNQPQHF,TGTGCCAGCAGCGCCGCCGGACAGGATAATCAGCCCCAGCATTTT
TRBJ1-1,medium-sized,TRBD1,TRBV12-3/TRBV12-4,CASSFQGAGTEAFF,TGTGCCAGCAGTTTCCAGGGGGCCGGTACTGAAGCTTTCTTT
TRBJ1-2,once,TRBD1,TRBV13,CASSLRTGGADGYTF,TGTGCCAGCAGCTTACGGACAGGGGGCGCGGATGGCTACACCTTC
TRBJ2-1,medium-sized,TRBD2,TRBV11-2,CASSSHSGEDNEQFF,TGTGCCAGCAGCAGCCATAGCGGGGAGGACAATGAGCAGTTCTTC
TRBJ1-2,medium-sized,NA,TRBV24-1,CATNENQGLDYGYTF,TGTGCCACCAATGAAAATCAGGGTTTGGACTATGGCTACACCTTC
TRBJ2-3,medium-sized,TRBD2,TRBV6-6,CASLSGTSGLSTDTQYF,TGTGCCAGCTTGTCCGGGACTAGCGGGCTGAGCACAGATACGCAGTATTTT
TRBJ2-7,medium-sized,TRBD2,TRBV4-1,CASSQGSGGTYEQYF,TGCGCCAGCAGCCAAGGCAGCGGGGGGACTTACGAGCAGTACTTC
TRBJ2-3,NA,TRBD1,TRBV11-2,CASSLDDRDRTDTQYF,TGTGCCAGCAGCTTAGACGACCGGGACAGGACAGATACGCAGTATTTT
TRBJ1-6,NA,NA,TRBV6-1,CASSEYAGNNSPLHF,TGTGCCAGCAGTGAATACGCAGGGAATAATTCACCCCTCCACTTT
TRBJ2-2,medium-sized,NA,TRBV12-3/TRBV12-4,CASSLSGAGPTGELFF,TGTGCCAGCAGTTTATCCGGGGCAGGGCCAACCGGGGAGCTGTTTTTT
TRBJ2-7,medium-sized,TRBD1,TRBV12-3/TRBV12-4,CASSLPPRTGVNEQYF,TGTGCCAGCAGTTTACCCCCCCGGACAGGGGTAAACGAGCAGTACTTC
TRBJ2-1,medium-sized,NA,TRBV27,CASSHEWGFKYNEQFF,TGTGCCAGCAGTCATGAGTGGGGGTTTAAATACAATGAGCAGTTCTTC